The next 2 T cell receptor beta chains were all read from a single sample in a study of T cell responses to AZD1222 COVID-19 vaccine. The table came from immunoSEQ multiplex PCR; TCRdb's copy has only in-frame clones and leaves some out. The repertoire has around 150,000 clones, around 90% of them found once; the top ten carry around 5.1%. Specimen: peripheral blood, collected on day 0 of AZD1222 vaccination. Source of these receptors: an adult in good health.

This clone occurred once. The chain is built from TRBV28 and TRBJ2-1; D is possibly TRBD1 or TRBD2 (6 bases each). V was shortened by 8 bases and J by 8 bases, with 16 bases between the two germline ends. The CDR3 is 13 residues long. From germline, CDR1 is MDHEN and CDR2 SYDVKM. The CDR3 DNA reads TGTGCCAGCGTCCCGGGGGCGTCACATGAGCAGTTCTTC. Amino acid sequence: CASVPGASHEQFF.

The CDR3 nucleotides read TGTGCCAGCAGCAGACCGAGGGACCGTCAGTCCATCCTGCATGAGCAGTTCTTC. Amino acids: CASSRPRDRQSILHEQFF. The chain has TRBV21-1 and TRBJ2-1. TRBV21-1 is noted as a pseudogene. CDR3 size: 18 residues.